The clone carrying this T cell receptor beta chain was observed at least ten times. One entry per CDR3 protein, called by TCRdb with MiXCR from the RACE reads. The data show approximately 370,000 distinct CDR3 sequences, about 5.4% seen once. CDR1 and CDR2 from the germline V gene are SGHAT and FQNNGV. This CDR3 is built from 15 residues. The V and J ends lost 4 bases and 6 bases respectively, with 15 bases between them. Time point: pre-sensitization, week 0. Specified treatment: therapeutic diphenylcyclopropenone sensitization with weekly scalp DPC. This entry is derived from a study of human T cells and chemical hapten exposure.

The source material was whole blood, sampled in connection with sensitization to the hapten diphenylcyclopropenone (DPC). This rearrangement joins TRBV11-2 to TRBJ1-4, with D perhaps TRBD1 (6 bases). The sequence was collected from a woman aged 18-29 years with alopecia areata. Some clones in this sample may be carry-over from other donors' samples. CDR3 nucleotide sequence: TGTGCCAGCAGCTCCGTGACAGGCTCGGATGAAAAACTGTTTTTT. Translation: CASSSVTGSDEKLFF.